The rows below give T cell receptor beta chains drawn from one sample of a study of Tregs in tolerant kidney transplant recipients. Clones were sequenced by immunoSEQ multiplex PCR, and TCRdb holds only the in-frame ones, with some missing. The repertoire has more than 60,000 clones, roughly 91% of them found once; the top ten carry approximately 0.39%. The sequencing used CD4+ T cells from blood, collected before the transplant. Receptors originate from a human donor who received a combined kidney and bone marrow transplant. Both conserved end residues are part of each CDR3.

V,CDR3
TRBV11-2,CASSLVPTGYYEQYF
TRBV5-1,CASSPQGGSYEQYF
TRBV19,CASSQDSDRPETQYF
TRBV5-6,CASSYIGQSHGYTF
TRBV7-6,CASSPARGLGEQYF
TRBV27,CASSSRTSGADTQYF
TRBV4-2,CASSPMKAQPQHF
TRBV7-9,CASSDRTDGNTIYF
TRBV5-4,CASRLQGAQETQYF
TRBV28,CASRAQGIGRETQYF
TRBV27,CASSSTLGQGSPNEKLFF
TRBV5-6,CASSLEDRAISNQPQHF